Sequencing of this TCR beta chain was carried out in a study of long-term antiretroviral therapy in people with HIV. Broader study findings: Diversity went up after ART and still fell short of transplant donor controls. CDR3 length ranges were narrower in HIV repertoires than in controls.

Amounts of roughly 0.85-10 million cryopreserved PBMC were held in the samples before DNA extraction. Running of the v3.0 immunoSEQ assay took place at survey level. Sequencing of each sample targeted about 40,000-50,000 T-cell genomes. The protocol was immunoSEQ multiplex PCR, while the TCRdb copy is restricted to in-frame clones and leaves out a portion. The sample yields around 21,000 clones, about four fifths seen once. As regards this clone: Antigen specificity is unknown.

Trimming stripped 5 bases from V and 5 bases from J, with 15 bases between. This CDR3 has 14 amino acids. Germline loops: CDR1 MDHEN, CDR2 SYDVKM. The rearrangement uses TRBV28 and TRBJ2-5; D is unclear. This clonotype was obtained from a middle-aged man with HIV. The specimen comprised unsorted PBMCs, sampled 0.1 years before starting antiretroviral therapy. The CDR3 reads CASSPPAERETQYF. In nucleotides, the CDR3 is TGTGCCAGCAGTCCCCCCGCGGAGCGTGAGACCCAGTACTTC.